The entry below gives a single T cell receptor beta chain sequence along with its context. The data stem from a study of blood T cell repertoires in COVID-19. Study context: The analysed material was cDNA or gDNA that came from T cells, B-cell-depleted T cells, or PBMCs.

The CDR3 is made up of 16 amino acids. Trimming shortened V by 2 bases and J by 6 bases, and 17 bases separated the two germline ends. Germline lookup yields CDR1 LGHDT and CDR2 YNNKEL (reference sequence). The repertoire was sequenced with immunoSEQ multiplex PCR; TCRdb's copy has only in-frame clones and lacks some. The sample yields about 350,000 clones, about 88% seen once. Participants were aged about 18 to 90 years, lived in about 26 US areas, and enrolled virtually. Allocation to cohorts depended on clinical history reported by the participants. Donors in Cohort 3 who had recovered were those with two negative PCRs, healthcare professional clearance, or resolution of their symptoms.

The specimen sequenced was PBMCs or T cells enriched from blood (not recorded which). The chain couples TRBV3-1 (or the pseudogene TRBV3-2) to TRBJ2-1; D gene ambiguous. The sequence was collected from a woman aged 25 to 45 who had recovered from COVID-19. The CDR3: CASSQRTNSPGNEQFF. CDR3 in DNA: TGTGCCAGCAGCCAAAGAACGAACTCCCCTGGCAATGAGCAGTTCTTC.